This T cell receptor (beta chain) was documented in a study of blood T cell repertoires in COVID-19 (dated by TCRdb to 2020 to 2022). Background for the entire study: Collaborator samples came from the United States, Italy and Spain and covered acute and convalescent phases of COVID-19. The dataset comprised deeply sampled blood TCRbeta repertoires from subjects exposed to, actively infected with, or recovered from COVID-19. A de-identified subject ID, COVID-19 status, age in years and sex were almost always included in the sample metadata. Where available, HLA class I and class II types were obtained from metadata supplied by the sample provider rather than from assay-based typing. The repertoires were made available in a free public database intended to serve as a resource for research on the immune response to SARS-CoV-2. Samples were obtained from the ongoing ImmuneRACE study (first 160 participants) and from approximately 1,200 subjects provided by 6 global collaborators. The prospective study material was composed of cDNA or gDNA derived from T cells, B-cell-depleted T cells, or PBMCs.

At the junction V is shortened by 4 bases and J by 3 bases, with 7 bases in between. The cysteine opens and the phenylalanine closes a CDR3 of 12 amino acids. CDR3 DNA only is kept here, 36 bases in frame from base 1. CDR1 and CDR2 are read off the germline V gene as MNHEY and SVGAGI. The immunoSEQ Assay, a bias-controlled multiplex PCR, was used to amplify TCRbeta CDR3 regions from genomic DNA. The study's own analysis went as follows. The number of nucleated cells in each sample was estimated from the amplification of reference gene primers within the assay. To quantify the absolute abundance of each unique TCRbeta CDR3 rearrangement, sequence reads were collapsed and filtered. For each sample, productive Simpson clonality was calculated as the square root of Simpson's diversity index across productive rearrangements. This is the immuneACCESS table as TCRdb keeps it, with only in-frame sequences that have V and J called. A part of the clones is gone; compared with another copy, unresolved V genes explain less than half, and the rest is unexplained. V and J calls and clone size are copied from that table; D and trimming were computed from the DNA. The sample table contains approximately 100,000 clones; only one count was recorded for around four fifths of them. The ten largest clones represent around a sixth of the sample.

General findings and caveats noted by the study authors: Clinical and demographic metadata were provided uncurated, with the amount varying by source and participant.

The collaborating institutions used their own protocols to collect whole blood in K2EDTA tubes. For TCRbeta analysis, collaborators shipped samples in one of three forms: frozen whole blood, isolated PBMCs, or DNA extracted from either of those sample types. As to this clone: This clone's antigen is unknown. The input lacks base qualities; no much larger clone sits a single base away.

The V gene is TRBV6-5 and the J gene is TRBJ2-7, and the D gene may be TRBD1, 6 bases matching. The receptor was isolated from a woman aged 55-70 years with acute or convalescent COVID-19. Input material: peripheral blood. The CDR3 region: CASSSTGYEQYF. The nucleotide sequence reads as follows: TGTGCCAGCAGTTCGACAGGCTACGAGCAGTACTTC.